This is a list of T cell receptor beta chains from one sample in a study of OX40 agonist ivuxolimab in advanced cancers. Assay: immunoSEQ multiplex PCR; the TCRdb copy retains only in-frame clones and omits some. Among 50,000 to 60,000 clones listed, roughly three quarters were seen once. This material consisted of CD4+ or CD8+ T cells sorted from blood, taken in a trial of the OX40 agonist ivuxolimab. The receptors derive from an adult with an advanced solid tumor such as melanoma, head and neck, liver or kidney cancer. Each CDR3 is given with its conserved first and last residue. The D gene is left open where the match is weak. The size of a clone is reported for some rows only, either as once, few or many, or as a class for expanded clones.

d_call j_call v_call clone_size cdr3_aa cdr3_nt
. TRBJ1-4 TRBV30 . CAWSVLPRRMNEKLFF TGTGCCTGGAGTGTACTGCCACGTAGGATGAATGAAAAACTGTTTTTT
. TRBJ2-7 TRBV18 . CASSPPTRTYYEQYF TGTGCCAGCTCACCACCGACACGGACCTACTACGAGCAGTACTTC
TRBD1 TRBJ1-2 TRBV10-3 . CAIRPGQGNVGGYTF TGTGCCATCAGACCGGGACAGGGAAACGTTGGGGGCTACACCTTC
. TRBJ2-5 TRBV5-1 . CASSLWDPRSETQYF TGCGCCAGCAGCTTATGGGACCCACGGTCGGAGACCCAGTACTTC
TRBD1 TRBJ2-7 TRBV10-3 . CAITGQGLSEQYF TGTGCCATCACGGGACAGGGTTTAAGCGAGCAGTACTTC
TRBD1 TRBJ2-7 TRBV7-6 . CASSSGTGRSYEQYF TGTGCCAGCAGCTCCGGGACAGGGAGGTCCTACGAGCAGTACTTC
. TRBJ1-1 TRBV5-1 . CASSWKGENTEAFF TGCGCCAGCAGCTGGAAGGGGGAGAACACTGAAGCTTTCTTT
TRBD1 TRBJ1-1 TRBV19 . CASSVMDRTEAFF TGTGCCAGTAGTGTAATGGACAGGACTGAAGCTTTCTTT
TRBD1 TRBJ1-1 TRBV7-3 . CASSPRDRATEAFF TGTGCCAGCAGCCCCAGGGACAGGGCCACTGAAGCTTTCTTT
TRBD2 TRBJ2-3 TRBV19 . CASSISSGRGLDTQYF TGTGCCAGTAGTATTTCTAGCGGGAGGGGCCTAGATACGCAGTATTTT
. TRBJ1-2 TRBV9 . CASGNMGGYTF TGTGCCAGCGGAAATATGGGGGGCTACACCTTC
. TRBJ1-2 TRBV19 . CASSPGDYGYTF TGTGCCAGTAGTCCAGGGGACTATGGCTACACCTTC
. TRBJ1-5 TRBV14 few CASSQAGWAGQPQHF TGTGCCAGCAGCCAAGCTGGGTGGGCCGGTCAGCCCCAGCATTTT
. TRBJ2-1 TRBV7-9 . CASSTLGTFAQFF TGTGCCAGCAGCACACTGGGGACCTTCGCGCAGTTCTTC
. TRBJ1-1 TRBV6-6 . CASSYLGTEAFF TGTGCCAGCAGTTACTTAGGGACTGAAGCTTTCTTT
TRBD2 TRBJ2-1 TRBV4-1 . CASSQERAGSSYNEQFF TGCGCCAGCAGCCAAGAGCGAGCGGGGAGCTCCTACAATGAGCAGTTCTTC
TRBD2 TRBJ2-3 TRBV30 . CAWSKLAGALDTQYF TGTGCCTGGAGTAAACTAGCGGGAGCTTTAGATACGCAGTATTTT
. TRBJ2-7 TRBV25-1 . CASSGITPWGHEQYF TGTGCCAGCAGTGGGATAACACCCTGGGGCCACGAGCAGTACTTC
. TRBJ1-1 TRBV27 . CASRRGLNTEAFF TGTGCCAGCAGGAGAGGCCTGAACACTGAAGCTTTCTTT
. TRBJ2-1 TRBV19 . CASSARTRMGQFF TGTGCCAGTAGTGCTCGGACCCGCATGGGGCAGTTCTTC
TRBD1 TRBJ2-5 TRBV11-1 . CASRRDRAQETQYF TGTGCCAGCAGGAGGGACAGGGCGCAAGAGACCCAGTACTTC
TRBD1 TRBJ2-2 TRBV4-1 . CASSSDRGHTGELFF TGCGCCAGCAGCTCAGACAGGGGGCATACCGGGGAGCTGTTTTTT
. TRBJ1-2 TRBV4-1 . CASSLTFRWDGYTF TGCGCCAGCAGCCTCACGTTTCGGTGGGATGGCTACACCTTC